A selection of T cell receptor beta chains follows, all from one sample in a study of blood T cell repertoires in COVID-19. Using immunoSEQ multiplex PCR, the repertoire was profiled, and TCRdb retains in-frame clones only, with some absent. Among under 300,000 clones listed, about 82% were seen once. Sequencing input: peripheral blood. The source of these receptors is a man older than 75 with acute or convalescent COVID-19. Both conserved end residues are part of each CDR3. The D gene is left open where the match is weak. Rows may omit the clone size; those that give it use once, few, many or a size class.

j_call,v_call,cdr3_length,d_call,clone_size,cdr3_aa,cdr3_nt
TRBJ2-1,TRBV2,13,.,.,CASGGLNRNEQFF,TGTGCCAGCGGCGGACTTAATCGCAATGAGCAGTTCTTC
TRBJ2-5,TRBV3-1/TRBV3-2,15,TRBD2,.,CASSPTSGGGETQYF,TGTGCCAGCAGCCCTACTAGCGGGGGCGGAGAGACCCAGTACTTC
TRBJ1-4,TRBV6-5,14,.,.,CASRPDGGSEKLFF,TGTGCCAGCAGACCTGATGGGGGCAGTGAAAAACTGTTTTTT
TRBJ2-1,TRBV20-1,17,TRBD2,.,CSASTLGGVISYNEQFF,TGCAGTGCTAGTACCCTGGGGGGGGTAATCTCCTACAATGAGCAGTTCTTC
TRBJ1-2,TRBV14,15,.,.,CASSQDLLGRGGYTF,TGTGCCAGCAGCCAAGATCTACTCGGGAGAGGCGGCTACACCTTC
TRBJ2-1,TRBV28,16,TRBD2,.,CASSGRGLGTPGEQFF,TGTGCCAGCAGTGGGAGGGGCCTAGGGACGCCCGGGGAGCAGTTCTTC
TRBJ1-3,TRBV5-1,15,.,.,CASSPVSGSGNTIYF,TGCGCCAGCAGCCCGGTATCAGGGTCTGGAAACACCATATATTTT
TRBJ2-1,TRBV11-2,18,TRBD2,once,CASSLRRPTSANYNEQFF,TGTGCCAGCAGCTTAAGGAGGCCCACTAGCGCCAACTACAATGAGCAGTTCTTC
TRBJ1-1,TRBV28,13,.,.,CASSSSRNTEAFF,TGTGCCAGCAGTTCCTCCAGGAACACTGAAGCTTTCTTT
TRBJ2-5,TRBV18,14,TRBD2,.,CASSPSGGSETQYF,TGTGCCAGCTCACCTTCGGGCGGGAGTGAGACCCAGTACTTC
TRBJ1-5,TRBV29-1,13,TRBD1,.,CSVEQGAGQPQHF,TGCAGCGTTGAACAGGGGGCTGGTCAGCCCCAGCATTTT
TRBJ2-7,TRBV7-3,15,TRBD1,.,CASSPNRDSPYEQYF,TGTGCCAGCAGCCCTAACCGGGACAGTCCCTACGAGCAGTACTTC
TRBJ1-5,TRBV28,13,.,.,CASFGVSNQPQHF,TGTGCCTCATTCGGGGTTTCCAATCAGCCCCAGCATTTT
TRBJ1-5,TRBV7-2,15,TRBD1,.,CASSFQGDSNQPQHF,TGTGCCAGCAGCTTTCAGGGGGATAGCAATCAGCCCCAGCATTTT
TRBJ1-6,TRBV2,12,.,.,CASTYGNSPLHF,TGTGCCAGTACCTACGGTAATTCACCCCTCCACTTT
TRBJ2-4,TRBV14,15,.,.,CASSHSNTHKNIQYF,TGTGCCAGCAGCCATAGCAACACCCACAAAAACATTCAGTACTTC
TRBJ1-3,TRBV6-5,14,.,.,CASSYTGLGNTIYF,TGTGCCAGCAGTTATACAGGGCTCGGAAACACCATATATTTT
TRBJ2-7,TRBV5-1,13,.,.,CASSRGETYEQYF,TGCGCCAGCAGCCGGGGTGAAACCTACGAGCAGTACTTC
TRBJ1-5,TRBV28,16,.,.,CASSDDDRIGIQPQHF,TGTGCCAGCAGTGACGACGACAGGATTGGAATTCAGCCCCAGCATTTT
TRBJ2-5,TRBV7-7,15,.,few,CASSPGPVRGETQYF,TGTGCTAGCAGCCCGGGTCCAGTCAGGGGAGAGACCCAGTACTTC
TRBJ2-3,TRBV12-3/TRBV12-4,11,.,.,CASSPGGTQYF,TGTGCCAGCAGCCCCGGGGGTACGCAGTATTTT
TRBJ2-7,TRBV7-2,14,TRBD2,.,CASSTSGGSYEQYF,TGTGCCAGCAGCACGAGCGGGGGGTCCTACGAGCAGTACTTC
TRBJ2-7,TRBV28,15,.,.,CASTPTAGTQYEQYF,TGTGCCAGCACCCCGACGGCGGGGACTCAATACGAGCAGTACTTC
TRBJ2-2,TRBV10-1,15,TRBD2,.,CASSNSGGNTGELFF,TGCGCCAGCAGTAATAGCGGGGGTAACACCGGGGAGCTGTTTTTT
TRBJ1-5,TRBV18,14,.,.,CASSSGTGNQPQHF,TGTGCCAGCTCCAGCGGGACGGGGAATCAGCCCCAGCATTTT
TRBJ2-7,TRBV28,14,.,.,CASSYVLSSYEQYF,TGTGCCAGCAGTTATGTACTGAGCTCCTACGAGCAGTACTTC
TRBJ1-5,TRBV7-2,14,TRBD1,.,CASGRQGGNQPQHF,TGTGCCAGCGGACGACAGGGGGGCAATCAGCCCCAGCATTTT
TRBJ1-6,TRBV19,14,TRBD1,few,CASMRSQGASPLHF,TGTGCCAGTATGCGGAGTCAGGGGGCTTCACCCCTCCACTTT
TRBJ1-2,TRBV2,12,.,.,CASHTGTYGYTF,TGTGCCAGCCATACAGGTACCTATGGCTACACCTTC
TRBJ2-7,TRBV6-5,16,TRBD2,.,CASSYPGRAGGYEQYF,TGTGCCAGCAGTTACCCCGGTAGAGCGGGAGGTTACGAGCAGTACTTC
TRBJ1-1,TRBV5-8,15,.,.,CASSTKQGKGTEAFF,TGTGCCAGCAGCACCAAACAGGGAAAAGGGACTGAAGCTTTCTTT
TRBJ2-7,TRBV6-6,13,.,.,CASDLGLNYEQYF,TGTGCCAGTGACTTGGGGCTGAACTACGAGCAGTACTTC
TRBJ2-3,TRBV6-4,18,TRBD2,few,CATSLAGGQFQGTDTQYF,TGTGCCACCTCGCTAGCGGGGGGGCAATTCCAAGGCACAGATACGCAGTATTTT
TRBJ2-2,TRBV9,15,TRBD2,.,CASSVGSSGDGELFF,TGTGCCAGCAGCGTAGGAAGTAGCGGGGACGGGGAGCTGTTTTTT
TRBJ2-5,TRBV3-1/TRBV3-2,14,.,.,CASSQAGTRETQYF,TGTGCCAGCAGCCAAGCCGGGACAAGGGAGACCCAGTACTTC
TRBJ2-7,TRBV11-2,14,TRBD1,.,CASSSRDRVYEQYF,TGTGCCAGCAGCTCCCGGGACAGGGTCTACGAGCAGTACTTC
TRBJ2-1,TRBV5-6,18,TRBD1,.,CASSSLGTGTDVRNEQFF,TGTGCCAGCAGCTCCTTAGGGACCGGGACAGACGTTAGAAATGAGCAGTTCTTC
TRBJ1-5,TRBV3-1/TRBV3-2,13,.,.,CASSHTGYQPQHF,TGTGCCAGCAGCCATACAGGGTATCAGCCCCAGCATTTT